One sample yielded the 9 T cell receptor beta chains listed below, sequenced in a study of sequential checkpoint blockade in melanoma. The data were produced by immunoSEQ multiplex PCR, yet TCRdb's version contains in-frame clones alone and is incomplete. Of 17,000 or so clones listed, 60% to 75% were seen once; the top ten hold 9.5% to 12%. Treatment described: randomized to nivolumab then ipilimumab (arm A) or the reverse (arm B). The sequences come from CD8+ T cells sorted from blood (inferred from file names), collected from a patient given nivolumab and ipilimumab in sequence. The receptors stem from a human donor with melanoma.

The chain carries TRBV4-3 and TRBJ2-1; 13 bases agree with TRBD2. Germline V gives CDR1 LGHNA, CDR2 YSLEER. The CDR3 is made up of 17 amino acids. V lost 4 bases to trimming and J lost 8 bases; unmatched junction nucleotides: 11. CDR3 in DNA: TGCGCCAGCAGCCTCGTGCGGACTAGCGGGAGAGGCGATGAGCAGTTCTTC. Amino acids: CASSLVRTSGRGDEQFF.

This chain connects TRBV2 to TRBJ1-2, with 10 bases lining up with TRBD1. CDR3 length equals 16 residues. Trimming took 2 bases from V and 4 from J; bases not matched to a gene: 7. CDR1 is SNHLY, CDR2 FYNNEI, per germline. CDR3 region: CASSESDRGRRYGYTF. The CDR3 bases are TGTGCCAGCAGTGAAAGCGACAGGGGGCGACGCTATGGCTACACCTTC.

This clone came up a few times. The gene calls are TRBV28 and TRBJ2-5, with D tentatively TRBD2 (6 bases). Between the trimmed V and J ends, which lost 4 bases and 5 bases, there was a span of 11 bases. The germline CDR1 and CDR2 sequences are MDHEN and SYDVKM. CDR3 length: 13 amino acids. Here the CDR3 reads CASSYGRWETQYF. Written as DNA, the CDR3 is TGTGCCAGCAGTTATGGGAGGTGGGAGACCCAGTACTTC.

The chain couples TRBV9 to TRBJ2-1; the D gene is possibly TRBD1 (6 bases). Per the germline V gene, CDR1 is SGDLS and CDR2 is YYNGEE. The V gene lost 4 bases and the J gene lost 8 bases, with 13 bases spanning the gap. The CDR3 covers 13 residues. CDR3 coding DNA: TGTGCCAGCAGCCCCCACAGGGTCCATGAGCAGTTCTTC. Encoded protein: CASSPHRVHEQFF.

This rearrangement joins TRBV27 to TRBJ2-1; the D gene is possibly TRBD2 (5 bases). V shed 5 bases and J shed 6 bases, with 8 bases lying between them. The CDR3 runs to 12 residues. CDR1 MNHEY and CDR2 SMNVEV come from the germline V gene (reference sequence). The CDR3 DNA reads TGTGCCAGCAGTACTAGTAGCAATGAGCAGTTCTTC. This translates into CASSTSSNEQFF.

The chain uses TRBV5-1 and TRBJ1-1; 8 nucleotides line up with TRBD1. V shed 4 bases, J shed 4 bases, and the junction held 18 bases outside the gene matches. The CDR3 has 18 residues. From germline, CDR1 is SGHRS and CDR2 YFSETQ. CDR3 region: CASSGRQGRDVGSTEAFF. The CDR3 DNA reads as TGCGCCAGCAGCGGGCGACAGGGGAGGGATGTGGGGAGCACTGAAGCTTTCTTT. Complete variable domain (other parts from reference TRBV5-1 and TRBJ1-1): KAGVTQTPRYLIKTRGQQVTLSCSPISGHRSVSWYQQTPGQGLQFLFEYFSETQRNKGNFPGRFSGRQFSNSRSEMNVSTLELGDSALYLCASSGRQGRDVGSTEAFFGQGTRLTVV.

The chain is built from TRBV9 and TRBJ2-5, with D perhaps TRBD1 or TRBD2 (5 bases each). The assigned J gene may be wrong: the sequence end matches TRBJ2-7 better. Germline CDR1 reads SGDLS; CDR2 reads YYNGEE. The CDR3 is 12 residues long. The CDR3 protein is CASSVGGGEQYF. Here the CDR3 DNA reads TGTGCCAGCAGCGTAGGTGGGGGCGAGCAGTACTTC.

The genes are TRBV27 and TRBJ2-5; D is undetermined. The CDR3 runs 13 residues. The V end was cut by 3 bases, the J end by 5 bases, with 10 bases between. Germline V gene lookup returns CDR1 MNHEY and CDR2 SMNVEV (reference sequence). In nucleotides, the CDR3 is TGTGCCAGCAGTTTGCTCGCCGGGGAGACCCAGTACTTC. Its translation is CASSLLAGETQYF.

This sequence joins TRBV2 and TRBJ1-1; 7 positions agree with TRBD1. The CDR3 loop spans 15 amino acids. Losses at the gene ends were 8 bases for V and 3 bases for J; bases not matched to a gene: 12. The germline V gene encodes CDR1 SNHLY and CDR2 FYNNEI. The CDR3 coding sequence is TGTGCCAGCGCCGGGACAGTAAGTATGGACACTGAAGCTTTCTTT. The encoded protein is CASAGTVSMDTEAFF.